Listed below are T cell receptor beta chains from one sample, sequenced in a study of T-cell reconstitution after alpha-beta-depleted transplantation in children. TCRdb processed the PCR reads anew with MiXCR; each CDR3 protein has one entry. The table includes about 590,000 distinct CDR3 sequences, about an eighth detected once. The sequenced sample was PBMCs, mostly from graft donor cells, obtained 360 days after TCRalphabeta/CD19-depleted stem cell transplant. Receptor source: a male patient younger than 18 who had a stem cell transplant for acute myeloid leukemia, so the T cells may come from the graft donor. Both conserved end residues are part of each CDR3. Fields, in order: clone size, J gene, V gene, D gene, CDR3 DNA, CDR3 protein. D genes are given only for firm matches. Clone size is given for some rows only: seen once, a few or many times, or a class if the clone is expanded.

few | TRBJ1-1 | TRBV7-9 | TRBD1 | TGTGCCAGCGTAGACAGGGGGGACACTGAAGCTTTCTTT | CASVDRGDTEAFF
- | TRBJ2-2 | TRBV19 | - | TGTGCCAGTAGTCCCGTACAGGCCCCGGCCGGGGAGCTGTTTTTT | CASSPVQAPAGELFF
few | TRBJ2-1 | TRBV20-1 | - | TGCAGTGCTAGACACCCCAGGGAGGTGTGGTACAATGAGCAGTTCTTC | CSARHPREVWYNEQFF
many | TRBJ1-1 | TRBV3-1 | - | TGTGCCAGCAGCCAAGATTGGGGGAACACTGAAGCTTTCTTT | CASSQDWGNTEAFF
- | TRBJ2-4 | TRBV7-3 | - | TGTGCCAGCAGCCTAACGCAACAGGGCTTACTAGCCAAAAACATTCAGTACTTC | CASSLTQQGLLAKNIQYF
- | TRBJ2-2 | TRBV28 | - | TGTGCCAGCAGTTTAAACCTTAAAGAGGCAGGGCACACCGGGGAGCTGTTTTTT | CASSLNLKEAGHTGELFF
few | TRBJ2-3 | TRBV10-3 | TRBD2 | TGTGCCATCAGTGAGTCGGGACTAGCAACGATAGGGGATACGCAGTATTTT | CAISESGLATIGDTQYF
few | TRBJ2-5 | TRBV7-8 | - | TGTGCCAGCTCGACCCAGATGCCGGAGACCCAGTACTTC | CASSTQMPETQYF
- | TRBJ2-7 | TRBV7-8 | - | TGTGCCAGCAGCCCCCGGACAGTGAGGAGCTCCTACGAGCAGTACTTC | CASSPRTVRSSYEQYF
many | TRBJ2-7 | TRBV15 | TRBD2 | TGTGCCACCAGCAGAGGCACCGGACTAGCGGGCTACGAGCAGTACTTC | CATSRGTGLAGYEQYF
- | TRBJ2-1 | TRBV9 | - | TGTGCCAGCAGCGTGGGGGTCCCTGCGGGAAACTACAATGAGCAGTTCTTC | CASSVGVPAGNYNEQFF
few | TRBJ2-7 | TRBV11-2 | - | TGTGCCAGCAGCACCCGAGGGGCTACTAGCCATAGCTCCTACGAGCAGTACTTC | CASSTRGATSHSSYEQYF
few | TRBJ2-5 | TRBV10-2 | TRBD2 | TGCGCCAGCAGCCTCACTAGCGGGCACCTCCAAGAGACCCAGTACTTC | CASSLTSGHLQETQYF
- | TRBJ2-5 | TRBV7-8 | - | TGTGCCAGCAGCACCCCTCGGCGGAGTCGGGAGACCCAGTACTTC | CASSTPRRSRETQYF
- | TRBJ2-4 | TRBV28 | - | TGTGCCAGCAGTTTACCCTTTAACATTCAGTACTTC | CASSLPFNIQYF
- | TRBJ2-3 | TRBV28 | TRBD2 | TGTGCCAGCAGCCGCTCTAGCGGTAGCACAGATACGCAGTATTTT | CASSRSSGSTDTQYF
- | TRBJ2-5 | TRBV24-1 | - | TGTGCCACCAGTGTCCCGGGGCCGGGAGAGACCCAGTACTTC | CATSVPGPGETQYF
few | TRBJ2-1 | TRBV9 | - | TGTGCCAGCAGCGTTAGCCAAACGGGCCATGAGCAGTTCTTC | CASSVSQTGHEQFF
many | TRBJ2-2 | TRBV28 | - | TGTGCCAGCAGTCGATTTGAGGGATGGCGGAACACCGGGGAGCTGTTTTTT | CASSRFEGWRNTGELFF
- | TRBJ2-3 | TRBV11-2 | TRBD2 | TGTGCCAGCAGCTCTTCACTTCGGGGGGGCGAGGAAACAGATACGCAGTATTTT | CASSSSLRGGEETDTQYF
many | TRBJ2-3 | TRBV5-1 | TRBD2 | TGCGCCAGCAGCTTGGGCCTTACTAGCGGGAGCACAGATACGCAGTATTTT | CASSLGLTSGSTDTQYF
- | TRBJ1-1 | TRBV20-1 | TRBD1 | TGCAGTGCTAGAGCGGACAGGGGGCTAAGTCTTATGAACACTGAAGCTTTCTTT | CSARADRGLSLMNTEAFF
few | TRBJ2-7 | TRBV9 | TRBD2 | TGTGCCAGCAGCGTAGGCAGTAGCGGGGGCTACGAGCAGTACTTC | CASSVGSSGGYEQYF
few | TRBJ2-2 | TRBV29-1 | - | TGCAGCGTGGGGAGACTAACCGGGGAGCTGTTTTTT | CSVGRLTGELFF
- | TRBJ2-7 | TRBV15 | - | TGTGCCACCAGCATTCCCCGCGGGCGCTCCTACGAGCAGTACTTC | CATSIPRGRSYEQYF
few | TRBJ2-7 | TRBV12-3/TRBV12-4 | - | TGTGCCAGCAGGCACAGTATTAGCTACGAGCAGTACTTC | CASRHSISYEQYF
many | TRBJ2-7 | TRBV7-2 | TRBD2 | TGTGCCAGCAGTTTAGCGGGAGGGCCTGGCTACGAGCAGTACTTC | CASSLAGGPGYEQYF
few | TRBJ2-5 | TRBV27 | TRBD2 | TGTGCCAGCAGTTCGCCGACTAGCGGGAGGGGAGAGACCCAGTACTTC | CASSSPTSGRGETQYF
many | TRBJ1-2 | TRBV4-3 | - | TGCGCCAGCAGCCAGATTTACGGCGACTATGGCTACACCTTC | CASSQIYGDYGYTF
few | TRBJ2-1 | TRBV6-2/TRBV6-3 | - | TGTGCCAGCAGTTACGGGACCCCTTCTCTCCAGTTCTTC | CASSYGTPSLQFF
many | TRBJ2-3 | TRBV28 | TRBD2 | TGTGCCACCCCGCAGCCCCCAAGGAGAGCACTAGCGGGAGGGCCGTTGGATACGCAGTATTTT | CATPQPPRRALAGGPLDTQYF
- | TRBJ2-7 | TRBV5-4 | TRBD1 | TGTGCCAGCAGCTGGGGGACAGGGGTATACGAGCAGTACTTC | CASSWGTGVYEQYF
many | TRBJ2-7 | TRBV27 | TRBD2 | TGTGCCAGCCGACTAGCGGGATCCTACGAGCAGTACTTC | CASRLAGSYEQYF
- | TRBJ2-2 | TRBV15 | TRBD2 | TGTGCCACCAGCAGACGAGGACTAGCGGGAGAGGCCGGGGAGCTGTTTTTT | CATSRRGLAGEAGELFF
- | TRBJ2-7 | TRBV6-2/TRBV6-3 | TRBD2 | TGTGCCAGCAGCCTACGGGGACTAGCGGGCGGAAACGAGCAGTACTTC | CASSLRGLAGGNEQYF
- | TRBJ2-1 | TRBV7-2 | - | TGTGCCAGCAGCCGTTACGGAGGGATGTTTTACAATGAGCAGTTCTTC | CASSRYGGMFYNEQFF
few | TRBJ2-2 | TRBV12-5 | - | TGTGCTAGTGGTTTGGGCGGCCCCACCGGGGAGCTGTTTTTT | CASGLGGPTGELFF
- | TRBJ2-7 | TRBV28 | TRBD1 | TGTGCCATCAACCGGGACAGGCCTACCTACGAGCAGTACTTC | CAINRDRPTYEQYF
- | TRBJ2-7 | TRBV12-3/TRBV12-4 | - | TGTGCCAGCAATCCGGGACGGCTAACCTACGAGCAGTACTTC | CASNPGRLTYEQYF
- | TRBJ2-7 | TRBV7-2 | - | TGTGCCAGCAGCTCACCCTTTCCCAGGGGGAGGGGCTACGAGCAGTACTTC | CASSSPFPRGRGYEQYF
- | TRBJ2-2 | TRBV12-3/TRBV12-4 | TRBD2 | TGTGCCAGCATCCTAAAGGGCGGGAGGACCACCGGGGAGCTGTTTTTT | CASILKGGRTTGELFF